The sequence of this TCR beta chain was determined in a study of identical twins. This clonotype was picked up a small number of times. This CDR3 spans 13 amino acids. Germline V gene sequence: CDR1 MNHNS, CDR2 SASEGT. Trimming took off 6 bases at V and 2 bases at J, with 10 bases between the two ends. A universal primer site was created by template switching, with the cDNA bearing unique molecular identifiers. TCRdb re-analysed the 5' RACE reads in MiXCR, keeping a single row per CDR3 protein. This table holds around 530,000 distinct CDR3 sequences, around 15% found once. The sample was also reused in another study, on yellow fever vaccine responses in identical twins.

This TCR was sampled from a woman between 18 and 29 years old in good health. The specimen was CD4+ T cells sorted from blood. V is TRBV6-1 and J is TRBJ2-5; D gene uncertain. In DNA form, the CDR3 reads TGTGCCAGCAGCAAAGTCCAGCAAGAGACCCAGTACTTC. Translating it yields CASSKVQQETQYF.